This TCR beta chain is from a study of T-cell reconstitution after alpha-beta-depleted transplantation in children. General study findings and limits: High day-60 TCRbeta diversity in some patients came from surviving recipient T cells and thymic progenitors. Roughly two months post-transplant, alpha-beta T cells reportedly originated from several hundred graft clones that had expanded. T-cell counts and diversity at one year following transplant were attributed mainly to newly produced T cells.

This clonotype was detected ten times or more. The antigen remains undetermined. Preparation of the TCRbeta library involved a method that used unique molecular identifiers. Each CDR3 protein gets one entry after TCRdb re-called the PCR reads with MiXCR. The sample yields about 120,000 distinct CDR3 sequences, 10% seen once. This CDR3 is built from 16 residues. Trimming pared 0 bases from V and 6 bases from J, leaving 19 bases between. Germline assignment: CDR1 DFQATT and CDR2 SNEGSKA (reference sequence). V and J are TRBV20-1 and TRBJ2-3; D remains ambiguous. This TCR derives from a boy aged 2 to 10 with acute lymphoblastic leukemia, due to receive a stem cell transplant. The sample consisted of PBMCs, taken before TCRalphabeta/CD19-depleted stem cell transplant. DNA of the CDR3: TGCAGTGCTAGAGAATGGAGAGGTATAGCTCGGGATACGCAGTATTTT. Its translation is CSAREWRGIARDTQYF.